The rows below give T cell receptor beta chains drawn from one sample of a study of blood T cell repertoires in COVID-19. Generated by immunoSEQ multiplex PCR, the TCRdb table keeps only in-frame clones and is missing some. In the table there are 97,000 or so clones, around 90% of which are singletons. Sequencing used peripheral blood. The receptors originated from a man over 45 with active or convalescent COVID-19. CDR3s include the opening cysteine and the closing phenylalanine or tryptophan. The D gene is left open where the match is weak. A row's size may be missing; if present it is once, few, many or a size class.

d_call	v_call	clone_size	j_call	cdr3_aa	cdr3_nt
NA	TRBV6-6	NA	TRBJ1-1	CASSYSMTGEAFF	TGTGCCAGCAGTTACTCGATGACAGGAGAAGCTTTCTTT
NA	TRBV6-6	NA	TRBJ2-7	CASSHSFDEQYF	TGTGCCAGCAGTCACTCCTTTGACGAGCAGTACTTC
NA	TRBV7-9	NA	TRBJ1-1	CASSFTGSEAFF	TGTGCCAGCAGCTTTACAGGGAGTGAAGCTTTCTTT
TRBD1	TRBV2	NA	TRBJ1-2	CASSTGGSNYGYTF	TGTGCCAGCAGTACAGGGGGTTCTAACTATGGCTACACCTTC
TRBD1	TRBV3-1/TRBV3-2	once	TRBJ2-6	CASRGMRDRGWALGANVLTF	TGTGCCAGCAGGGGAATGAGGGACAGAGGCTGGGCCCTCGGGGCCAACGTCCTGACTTTC
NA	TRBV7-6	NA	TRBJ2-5	CASSLNLPGNQETQYF	TGTGCCAGCAGCCTTAACCTACCGGGAAATCAAGAGACCCAGTACTTC
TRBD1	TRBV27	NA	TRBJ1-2	CASRRATGTGNGYTF	TGTGCCAGCAGGCGCGCCACCGGGACAGGGAATGGCTACACCTTC
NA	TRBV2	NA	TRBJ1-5	CASSGTDSNQPQHF	TGTGCCAGCAGTGGGACTGATAGCAATCAGCCCCAGCATTTT
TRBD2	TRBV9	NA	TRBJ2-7	CASSVGASGGMYEQYF	TGTGCCAGCAGCGTAGGGGCTAGCGGGGGGATGTACGAGCAGTACTTC
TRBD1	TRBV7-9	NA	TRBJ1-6	CASSPRQGAGSPLHF	TGTGCCAGCAGCCCGCGACAGGGGGCAGGTTCACCCCTCCACTTT
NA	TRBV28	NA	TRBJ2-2	CASTENTGELFF	TGTGCCAGCACAGAGAACACCGGGGAGCTGTTTTTT
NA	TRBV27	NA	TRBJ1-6	CASSQSRGPNSPLHF	TGTGCCAGCAGCCAGTCCAGGGGACCTAATTCACCCCTCCACTTT
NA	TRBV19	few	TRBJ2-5	CASSMNLAKGETQYF	TGTGCCAGTAGTATGAATCTGGCTAAGGGGGAGACCCAGTACTTC
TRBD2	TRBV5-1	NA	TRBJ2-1	CASSLTSGYNEQFF	TGCGCCAGCAGCTTGACTAGCGGCTACAATGAGCAGTTCTTC
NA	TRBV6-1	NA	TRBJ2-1	CASSELTDNEQFF	TGTGCCAGCAGTGAACTGACAGATAATGAGCAGTTCTTC
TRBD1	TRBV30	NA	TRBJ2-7	CAWSEGQADWVEQYF	TGTGCCTGGAGTGAGGGACAGGCTGATTGGGTCGAGCAGTACTTC
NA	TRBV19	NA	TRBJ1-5	CASSTRPDSNQPQHF	TGTGCCAGTAGTACCAGGCCTGACAGTAATCAGCCCCAGCATTTT
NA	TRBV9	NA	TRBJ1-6	CASSAGTLNSPLHF	TGTGCCAGCAGCGCCGGGACACTTAATTCACCCCTCCACTTT
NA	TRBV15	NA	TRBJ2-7	CATSRKGGTYEQYF	TGTGCCACCAGCAGAAAGGGGGGGACCTACGAGCAGTACTTC
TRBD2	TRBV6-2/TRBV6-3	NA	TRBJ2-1	CASSFQRGGHSRGEQFF	TGTGCCAGCAGTTTCCAGCGGGGGGGCCATTCCAGGGGTGAGCAGTTCTTC
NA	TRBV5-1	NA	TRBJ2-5	CASSLVTEKETQYF	TGCGCCAGCAGCTTGGTGACGGAGAAAGAGACCCAGTACTTC
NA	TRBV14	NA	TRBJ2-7	CASSRQVSYEQYF	TGTGCCAGCAGTCGACAGGTCTCCTACGAGCAGTACTTC
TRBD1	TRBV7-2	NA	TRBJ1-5	CASSYTQGAGQPQHF	TGTGCCAGCAGCTATACCCAGGGGGCCGGGCAGCCCCAGCATTTT
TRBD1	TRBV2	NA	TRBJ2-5	CASSEEDRGFQETQYF	TGTGCCAGCAGTGAAGAGGACAGGGGGTTTCAAGAGACCCAGTACTTC
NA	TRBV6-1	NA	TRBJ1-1	CASSEAAAVSWNTEAFF	TGTGCCAGCAGTGAGGCGGCAGCCGTATCTTGGAACACTGAAGCTTTCTTT
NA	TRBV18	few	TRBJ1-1	CASSPNSQGEAFF	TGTGCCAGCTCACCGAACTCACAGGGTGAAGCTTTCTTT
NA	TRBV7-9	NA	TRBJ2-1	CASSLALGGPLNEQFF	TGTGCCAGCAGCTTAGCGCTGGGGGGACCCCTCAATGAGCAGTTCTTC
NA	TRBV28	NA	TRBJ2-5	CASSRAGSVQETQYF	TGTGCCAGCAGTCGCGCCGGGAGCGTACAAGAGACCCAGTACTTC
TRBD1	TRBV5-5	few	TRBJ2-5	CASRLTGIEETQYF	TGTGCCAGCAGGCTGACAGGGATTGAGGAGACCCAGTACTTC
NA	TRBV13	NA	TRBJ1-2	CASSSRGEANYGYTF	TGTGCCAGCAGCTCCAGGGGTGAAGCTAACTATGGCTACACCTTC
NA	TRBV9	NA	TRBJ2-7	CASSPHLAPYEQYF	TGTGCCAGCAGCCCCCACCTAGCGCCCTACGAGCAGTACTTC
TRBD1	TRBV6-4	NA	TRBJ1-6	CASRVQGNSPLHF	TGTGCCAGCAGGGTACAGGGGAATTCACCCCTCCACTTT
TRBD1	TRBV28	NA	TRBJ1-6	CASTPPDRVDSPLHF	TGTGCCAGCACCCCCCCGGACAGGGTTGATTCACCCCTCCACTTT
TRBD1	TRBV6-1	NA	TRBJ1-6	CASSERTGGNSPLHF	TGTGCCAGCAGTGAAAGGACAGGGGGAAATTCACCCCTCCACTTT
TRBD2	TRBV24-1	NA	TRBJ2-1	CATSDPTPGGALNEQFF	TGTGCCACCAGTGATCCTACCCCGGGGGGGGCCCTCAATGAGCAGTTCTTC
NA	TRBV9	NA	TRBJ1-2	CASSVGSLGDYGYTF	TGTGCCAGCAGCGTGGGGTCTTTGGGAGACTATGGCTACACCTTC
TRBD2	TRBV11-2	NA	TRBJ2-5	CASAISAGGAKETQYF	TGTGCCAGCGCTATATCGGCGGGAGGGGCGAAAGAGACCCAGTACTTC
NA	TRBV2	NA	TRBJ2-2	CASSEERFTGELFF	TGTGCCAGCAGTGAGGAGAGATTCACCGGGGAGCTGTTTTTT
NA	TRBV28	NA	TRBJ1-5	CASSLGRGPQPQHF	TGTGCCAGCAGTTTAGGGCGGGGGCCTCAGCCCCAGCATTTT
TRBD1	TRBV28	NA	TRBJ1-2	CASSFRQGGYTF	TGTGCCAGCAGTTTTAGACAGGGAGGCTACACCTTC
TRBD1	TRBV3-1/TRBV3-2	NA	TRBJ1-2	CASSHTDRSYGYTF	TGTGCCAGCAGCCACACGGACAGGTCCTATGGCTACACCTTC
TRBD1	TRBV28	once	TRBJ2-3	CASSFTPGGGTDTQYF	TGTGCCAGCAGTTTCACCCCAGGGGGCGGCACAGATACGCAGTATTTT
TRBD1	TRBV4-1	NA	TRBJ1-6	CASSHPRGAYSPLHF	TGCGCCAGCAGCCACCCCAGGGGGGCTTATTCACCCCTCCACTTT
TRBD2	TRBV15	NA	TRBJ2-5	CATSRDRGVQETQYF	TGTGCCACCAGCAGAGATCGGGGGGTCCAAGAGACCCAGTACTTC
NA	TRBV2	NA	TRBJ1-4	CASSDRTARSEKLFF	TGTGCCAGCAGTGACAGAACGGCGAGGAGTGAAAAACTGTTTTTT
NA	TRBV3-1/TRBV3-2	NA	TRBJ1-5	CASSQDPNQPQHF	TGTGCCAGCAGCCAAGATCCGAATCAGCCCCAGCATTTT
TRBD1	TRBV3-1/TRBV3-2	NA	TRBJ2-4	CASSQGQGVAKNIQYF	TGTGCCAGCAGCCAAGGGCAGGGGGTAGCCAAAAACATTCAGTACTTC
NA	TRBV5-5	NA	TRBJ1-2	CASSEGAGVDYGYTF	TGTGCCAGCAGCGAAGGGGCAGGGGTGGACTATGGCTACACCTTC
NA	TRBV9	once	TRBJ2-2	CASSVGTTNTGELFF	TGTGCCAGCAGCGTAGGGACAACGAACACCGGGGAGCTGTTTTTT
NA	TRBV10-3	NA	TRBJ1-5	CAISESTDSWAQHF	TGTGCCATCAGTGAGTCGACCGACAGCTGGGCCCAGCATTTT
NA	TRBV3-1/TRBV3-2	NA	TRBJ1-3	CASMERNGNTIYF	TGTGCCAGCATGGAGCGGAATGGAAACACCATATATTTT
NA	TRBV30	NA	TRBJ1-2	CAWSVGGIRSGYTF	TGTGCCTGGAGTGTAGGCGGGATTAGGAGTGGCTACACCTTC
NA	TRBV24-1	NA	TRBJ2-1	CATSVRGQEDNEQFF	TGTGCCACCAGTGTACGAGGGCAAGAAGACAATGAGCAGTTCTTC
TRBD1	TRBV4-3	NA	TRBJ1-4	CASSHETGELFF	TGCGCCAGCAGCCACGAGACAGGGGAACTGTTTTTT
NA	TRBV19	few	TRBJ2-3	CASSIGGGGISTDTQYF	TGTGCCAGTAGTATTGGCGGGGGCGGAATTAGCACAGATACGCAGTATTTT
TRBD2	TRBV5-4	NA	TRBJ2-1	CASSIGTSGGANNEQFF	TGTGCCAGCAGCATCGGGACTAGCGGGGGGGCAAACAATGAGCAGTTCTTC
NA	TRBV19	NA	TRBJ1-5	CASSLRQVSTPQHF	TGTGCCAGTAGTCTACGACAGGTTTCTACGCCCCAGCATTTT